This T cell receptor (beta chain) was retrieved from a study of metastatic and nonmetastatic thyroid tumors. Study-wide background: Peripheral blood and tumor or nodule samples from malignant and benign thyroid patients were compared. The study's findings and limits: Malignant tumors reportedly showed significantly higher TCR beta diversity than benign nodules in both blood and tumor.

Not a single patient had been given any form of treatment at any point before undergoing thyroid surgery. From germline, CDR1 is LNHDA and CDR2 SQIVND (reference sequence). The germline V and J ends were trimmed by 10 bases and 3 bases, with 19 bases remaining between them. The CDR3 length is 15 residues. Original processing methods: The distant-metastasis classifier for papillary thyroid cancer was built from CDR3 differences across clinicopathological groups. TCRdb reanalyzed the PCR reads with MiXCR. In this record, the V and J calls reflect TCRdb's handling and not the investigators' own analysis. The table shows about 41,000 clones, with over 10% occurring only once. Notes on this clone: Its antigen is unidentified.

The sequence came from a female donor with papillary thyroid cancer or a benign thyroid nodule (not recorded which). Some clones in this sample may be carry-over from other donors' samples. Sequencing was performed on blood. The chain uses TRBV19 and TRBJ1-5; D ambiguous. The CDR3 DNA is TGTGCCACCGCGTTACTGACATGGTTCAATCAGCCCCAGCATTTT. Translating gives CATALLTWFNQPQHF.